These 19 T cell receptor beta chains were all obtained from the same sample, sequenced in a study of glioma-infiltrating T cells after dendritic cell vaccination. Assay: immunoSEQ multiplex PCR; the TCRdb copy retains only in-frame clones and omits some. The repertoire has 95,000 to 110,000 clones, 81% of them found once; the top ten carry approximately 12%. Sequencing was performed on blood, taken before dendritic cell vaccination. These receptors came from a human donor with glioblastoma.

In its sample, this clone was seen once. The chain links TRBV4-1 to TRBJ1-2, with D possibly being TRBD1 (5 bases). V lost 4 bases and J lost 4, with 16 bases in between. Germline V lookup: CDR1 MGHRA, CDR2 YSYEKL. CDR3 length equals 15 residues. CDR3 in amino acids: CASSLQVLNVYGYTF. As DNA, the CDR3 is TGCGCCAGCAGCCTACAGGTCCTAAACGTCTATGGCTACACCTTC.

The rearrangement links TRBV19 to TRBJ1-2, with D possibly being TRBD1 (6 bases). This CDR3 region has 15 residues. V was trimmed by 2 bases and J by 2 bases, leaving 12 bases between them. Germline V CDR1 and CDR2: LNHDA, SQIVND (reference sequence). CDR3 amino acids: CASSITPGTNYGYTF. CDR3 coding DNA: TGTGCCAGTAGTATAACCCCCGGGACAAACTATGGCTACACCTTC.

V is TRBV7-9 and J is TRBJ1-2; D is ambiguous. Trimming took 2 bases from V and 4 from J, leaving 14 bases between them. The CDR3 covers 15 residues. Germline V gene lookup returns CDR1 SEHNR and CDR2 FQNEAQ (reference sequence). DNA for the CDR3: TGTGCCAGCAGCTTACAGGAGCGGAACTTCTATGGCTACACCTTC. The encoded protein is CASSLQERNFYGYTF.

This clone showed up many times. In DNA, the CDR3 is TGTGCCATCAGATTCAGGTGGGCAGGGTGGTTAGATCAGCCCCAGCATTTT. Its translation is CAIRFRWAGWLDQPQHF. The gene calls are TRBV10-3 and TRBJ1-5; tentatively, D is TRBD1 (5 bases). CDR3 size: 17 residues. The germline V and J ends were trimmed by 6 bases and 5 bases, with 23 bases remaining between them. Germline loops: CDR1 ENHRY, CDR2 SYGVKD.

Comment on this clone: Additional DNA sequences in this sample encode the identical CDR3. J is TRBJ1-6 and V is TRBV30; D gene ambiguous. In germline, CDR1 is GTSNPN, CDR2 SVGIG (reference sequence). This CDR3 region has 12 residues. V was pared by 1 base and J by 10 bases, with 8 bases between. CDR3 region: CAWSGTGSPLHF. CDR3 nucleotides: TGTGCCTGGAGTGGGACGGGATCACCCCTCCACTTT.

The table lists this clone with a few counts. This chain uses TRBV5-4 with TRBJ2-5; D is undetermined. V dropped 3 bases and J dropped 5 bases, with 8 bases sitting between them. The V gene's germline CDR1 is SGHNT and CDR2 YYREEE (reference sequence). The CDR3 sequence is 12 residues long. The CDR3 loop is CASSSLRETQYF. The CDR3 bases are TGTGCCAGCAGCTCCCTCAGGGAGACCCAGTACTTC.

The chain uses TRBV7-3 and TRBJ1-6; D may be TRBD1 (5 bases). Looked up from germline, CDR1 is SGHTA and CDR2 is FQGTGA. This CDR3 has 14 amino acids. Trimming removed 2 bases at V and 8 bases at J, with 10 bases between. CDR3 residues: CASSLRQFDSPLHF. CDR3 DNA sequence: TGTGCCAGCAGCTTACGACAGTTTGATTCACCCCTCCACTTT.

The chain uses TRBV6-5 and TRBJ2-6; D uncertain. CDR1 is MNHEY and CDR2 is SVGAGI in the germline V gene. The length of the CDR3 is 15 residues. V was shortened by 7 bases and J by 4 bases, with 14 bases between the two germline ends. CDR3 in amino acids: CASNSRFPGANVLTF. CDR3 DNA: TGTGCCAGCAACTCCCGCTTCCCCGGGGCCAACGTCCTGACTTTC.

This clone was recorded a few times. The CDR3 reads CASIGTGDEKLFF. Written as DNA, the CDR3 is TGTGCCAGCATTGGGACAGGGGATGAAAAACTGTTTTTT. This chain joins TRBV2 and TRBJ1-4, with TRBD1 identical over 10 bases. V was pared by 7 bases and J by 6 bases, with 2 bases of the junction left unmatched. Germline loops: CDR1 SNHLY, CDR2 FYNNEI. This CDR3 contains 13 residues.

V gene TRBV15 combines with J gene TRBJ1-1, with 8 bases that match TRBD1. CDR1 and CDR2 from the germline V gene are LNHNV and YYDKDF (reference sequence). The CDR3 runs 14 residues. V gave up 6 bases and J gave up 1 base; unmatched junction bases: 4. The CDR3 reads CATSAGGRNTEAFF. In DNA, the CDR3 is TGTGCCACCAGTGCAGGGGGCAGGAACACTGAAGCTTTCTTT.

This clone was found a few times. The V gene is TRBV4-2, the J gene TRBJ2-7; 8 bases match TRBD2. The CDR3 contains 17 residues. Germline V gene data show CDR1 as LGHNA and CDR2 as YNFKEQ. The V segment lost 1 base and the J segment 6 bases; nucleotides outside the gene matches: 14. Here the CDR3 reads CASSQVVGGADNFEQYF. CDR3 bases: TGTGCCAGCAGCCAAGTCGTCGGGGGGGCTGACAATTTCGAGCAGTACTTC.

This clone came up a few times. The chain has TRBV6-5 and TRBJ1-1, with a tentative D call TRBD1 (5 bases). Germline CDR1 and CDR2: MNHEY and SVGAGI. CDR3 length: 15 residues. Trimming took 0 bases from V and 5 from J, leaving 13 bases between them. The CDR3 DNA is TGTGCCAGCAGTTACTCGAACAGGCAGGGTACTGAAGCTTTCTTT. It codes for CASSYSNRQGTEAFF.

The table lists this clone with a few counts. J is TRBJ2-7 and V is TRBV7-2; TRBD1 agrees at 8 bases. V was clipped by 7 bases and J by 3 bases; unmatched bases: 5. CDR3 size: 13 residues. The germline V gene has CDR1 SGHTA and CDR2 FQGNSA. CDR3 residues: CASKGQGHYEQYF. The CDR3 DNA reads as TGTGCCAGCAAAGGACAGGGCCACTACGAGCAGTACTTC.

This clone was counted a few times. The V and J genes are TRBV10-1 and TRBJ1-1; D unclear. CDR1 and CDR2 from the germline V gene are WNHNN and SYGVQD (reference sequence). V lost 7 bases to trimming and J lost 5 bases, with 14 bases between them. The CDR3 is 13 residues long. CDR3 DNA sequence: TGCGCCAGCACGGAGGAGGGTTGGACTGAAGCTTTCTTT. This sequence encodes CASTEEGWTEAFF.

The chain couples TRBV7-2 to TRBJ1-5, with D perhaps matching TRBD1 (5 bases). This CDR3 comprises 15 residues. The V end lost 1 base, the J end lost 2 bases, and 9 bases lay between the germline ends. CDR1 SGHTA and CDR2 FQGNSA come from the germline V gene. CDR3 nucleotides: TGTGCCAGCAGCTTAGGTTCCAGGGGCAATCAGCCCCAGCATTTT. Translated: CASSLGSRGNQPQHF.

The table lists this clone with a count of one. The genes are TRBV10-2 and TRBJ1-2, with D possibly matching TRBD1 (5 bases). Germline V lookup: CDR1 WSHSY, CDR2 SAAADI. The CDR3 is 14 residues long. V gave up 6 bases and J gave up 2 bases, with 13 bases separating them. The CDR3 nucleotides read TGCGCCAGCAGGGACCGGACACGAAACTATGGCTACACCTTC. It translates to CASRDRTRNYGYTF.

Turning to this clone: Additional DNA sequences in this sample encode the identical CDR3. The rearrangement links TRBV6-6 to TRBJ1-1; TRBD1 might be the D (6 bases). V lost 6 bases and J lost 6, with 17 bases in between. Germline loops: CDR1 MNHNY, CDR2 SVGAGI (reference sequence). The CDR3 contains 14 residues. Written as DNA, the CDR3 is TGTGCCAGCAGCCAAAGACAGGAGATGCCTGAAGCTTTCTTT. Encoded protein: CASSQRQEMPEAFF.

The rearrangement uses TRBV6-6 and TRBJ1-2; 9 bases line up with TRBD1. The germline CDR1 and CDR2 sequences are MNHNY and SVGAGI (reference sequence). This CDR3 spans 15 amino acids. Trimming cost V 5 bases and J 3 bases; bases outside gene matches: 7. Written as DNA, the CDR3 is TGTGCCAGCAGTGGACAGGGGAGGAAGGACTATGGCTACACCTTC. Protein sequence: CASSGQGRKDYGYTF.

The rearrangement joins TRBV11-2 to TRBJ2-3; 9 positions agree with TRBD1. The ends lost 7 bases at V and 10 bases at J; junction bases unmatched: 6. CDR3 length equals 12 residues. Germline assignment: CDR1 SGHAT and CDR2 FQNNGV. DNA for the CDR3: TGTGCCAGCACCCTGACAGGGGGGGCGCAGTATTTT. Its translation: CASTLTGGAQYF.